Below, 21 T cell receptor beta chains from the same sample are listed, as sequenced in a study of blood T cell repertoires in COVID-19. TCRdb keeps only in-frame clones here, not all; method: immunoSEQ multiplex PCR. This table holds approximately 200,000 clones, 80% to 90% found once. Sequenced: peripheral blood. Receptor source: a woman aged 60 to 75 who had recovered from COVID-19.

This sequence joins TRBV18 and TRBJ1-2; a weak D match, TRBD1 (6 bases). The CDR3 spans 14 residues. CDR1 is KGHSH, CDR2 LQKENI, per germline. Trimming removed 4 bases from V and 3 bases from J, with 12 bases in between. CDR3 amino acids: CASSHSRGDYGYTF. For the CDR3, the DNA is TGTGCCAGCTCACACTCCAGGGGCGACTATGGCTACACCTTC.

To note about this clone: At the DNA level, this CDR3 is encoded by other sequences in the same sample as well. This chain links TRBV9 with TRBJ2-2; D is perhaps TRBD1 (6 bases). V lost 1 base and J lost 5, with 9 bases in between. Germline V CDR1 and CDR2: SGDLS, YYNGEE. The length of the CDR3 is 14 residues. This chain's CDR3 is CASSVLQGTGELFF. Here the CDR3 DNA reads TGTGCCAGCAGCGTACTGCAGGGGACCGGGGAGCTGTTTTTT.

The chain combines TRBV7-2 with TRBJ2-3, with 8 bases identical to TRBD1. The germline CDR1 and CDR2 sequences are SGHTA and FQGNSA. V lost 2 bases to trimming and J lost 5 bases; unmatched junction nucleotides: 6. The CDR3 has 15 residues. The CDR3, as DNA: TGTGCCAGCAGCTTATGGGGCAGGGGGCGAGATACGCAGTATTTT. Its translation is CASSLWGRGRDTQYF.

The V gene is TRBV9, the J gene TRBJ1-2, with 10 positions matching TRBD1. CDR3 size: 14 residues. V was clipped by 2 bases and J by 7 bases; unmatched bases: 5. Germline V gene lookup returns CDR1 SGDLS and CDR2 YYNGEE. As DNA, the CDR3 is TGTGCCAGCAGCGTTACCGGGACAGGGGTTGGCTACACCTTC. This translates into CASSVTGTGVGYTF.

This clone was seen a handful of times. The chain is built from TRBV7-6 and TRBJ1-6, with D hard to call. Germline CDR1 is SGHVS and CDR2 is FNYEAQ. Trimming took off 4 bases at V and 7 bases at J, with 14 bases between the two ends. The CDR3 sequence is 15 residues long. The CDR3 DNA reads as TGTGCCAGCAGCTCATCGGCGGGTTTGAATTCACCCCTCCACTTT. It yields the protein CASSSSAGLNSPLHF. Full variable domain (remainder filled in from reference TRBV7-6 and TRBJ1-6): GAGVSQSPRYKVTKRGQDVALRCDPISGHVSLYWYRQALGQGPEFLTYFNYEAQQDKSGLPNDRFSAERPEGSISTLTIQRTEQRDSAMYRCASSSSAGLNSPLHFGNGTRLTVT.

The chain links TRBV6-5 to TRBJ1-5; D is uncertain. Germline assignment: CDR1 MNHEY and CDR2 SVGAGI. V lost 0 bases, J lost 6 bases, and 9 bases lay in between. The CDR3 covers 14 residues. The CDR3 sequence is CASSYSVSVQPQHF. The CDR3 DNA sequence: TGTGCCAGCAGTTACTCGGTTTCGGTTCAGCCCCAGCATTTT.

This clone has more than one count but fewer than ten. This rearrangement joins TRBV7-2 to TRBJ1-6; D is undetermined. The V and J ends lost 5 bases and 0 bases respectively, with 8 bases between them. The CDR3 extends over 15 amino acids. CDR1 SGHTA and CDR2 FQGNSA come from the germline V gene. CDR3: CASSIERSYNSPLHF. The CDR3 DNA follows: TGTGCCAGCAGCATCGAGCGCTCCTATAATTCACCCCTCCACTTT. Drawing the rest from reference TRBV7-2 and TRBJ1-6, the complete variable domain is GAGVSQSPSNKVTEKGKDVELRCDPISGHTALYWYRQSLGQGLEFLIYFQGNSAPDKSGLPSDRFSAERTGGSVSTLTIQRTQQEDSAVYLCASSIERSYNSPLHFGNGTRLTVT.

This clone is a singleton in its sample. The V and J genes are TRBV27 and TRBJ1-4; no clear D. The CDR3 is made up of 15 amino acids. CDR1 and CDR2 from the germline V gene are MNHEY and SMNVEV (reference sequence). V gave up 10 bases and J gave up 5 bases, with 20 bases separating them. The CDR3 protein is CATISGRELNEKLFF. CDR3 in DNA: TGTGCCACTATTTCGGGGAGGGAATTAAATGAAAAACTGTTTTTT.

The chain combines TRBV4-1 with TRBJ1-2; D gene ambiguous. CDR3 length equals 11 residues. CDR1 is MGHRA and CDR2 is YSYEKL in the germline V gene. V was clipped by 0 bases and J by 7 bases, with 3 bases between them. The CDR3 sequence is CASSQDLGYTF. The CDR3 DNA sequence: TGCGCCAGCAGCCAAGATCTTGGCTACACCTTC.

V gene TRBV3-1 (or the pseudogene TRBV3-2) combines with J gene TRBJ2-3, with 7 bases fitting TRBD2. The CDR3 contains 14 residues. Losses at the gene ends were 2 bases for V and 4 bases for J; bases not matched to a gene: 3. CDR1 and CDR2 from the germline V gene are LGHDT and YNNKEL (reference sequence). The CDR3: CASSQPGLADTQYF. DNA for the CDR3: TGTGCCAGCAGCCAACCTGGACTAGCAGATACGCAGTATTTT.

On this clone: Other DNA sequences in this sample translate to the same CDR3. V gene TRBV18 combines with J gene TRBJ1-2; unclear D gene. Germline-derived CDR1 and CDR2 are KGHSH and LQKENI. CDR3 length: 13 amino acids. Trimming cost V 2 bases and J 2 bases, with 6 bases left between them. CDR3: CASSPGQNYGYTF. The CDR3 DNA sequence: TGTGCCAGCTCACCAGGGCAGAACTATGGCTACACCTTC.

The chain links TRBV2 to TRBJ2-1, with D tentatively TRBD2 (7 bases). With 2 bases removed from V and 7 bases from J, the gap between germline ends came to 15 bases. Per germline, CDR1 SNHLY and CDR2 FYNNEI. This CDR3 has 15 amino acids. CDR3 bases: TGTGCCAGCAGTGAATTACGGGGGGCGGGGAATGAGCAGTTCTTC. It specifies CASSELRGAGNEQFF.

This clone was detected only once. The CDR3, as DNA: TGTGCCATCAGTGAGGTTATTTCCTCCCCCGGGGAGCTGTTTTTT. This encodes CAISEVISSPGELFF. The chain combines TRBV10-3 with TRBJ2-2; no reliable D call. The V end was cut by 2 bases, the J end by 6 bases, with 13 bases between. Germline assignment: CDR1 ENHRY and CDR2 SYGVKD. This CDR3 has 15 residues.

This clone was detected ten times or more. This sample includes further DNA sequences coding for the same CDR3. The CDR3 nucleotides read TGTGCCAGCAGCGTAGGTACGGCCTACAATGAGCAGTTCTTC. It is translated as CASSVGTAYNEQFF. J is TRBJ2-1 and V is TRBV9; D unclear. Per the germline V gene, CDR1 is SGDLS and CDR2 is YYNGEE. Trimming removed 0 bases from V and 2 bases from J, with 6 bases in between. This CDR3 has 14 residues.

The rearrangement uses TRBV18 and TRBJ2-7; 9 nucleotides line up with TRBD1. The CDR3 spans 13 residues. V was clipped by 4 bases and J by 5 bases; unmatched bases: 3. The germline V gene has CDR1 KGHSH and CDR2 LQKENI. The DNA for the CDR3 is TGTGCCAGCTCACTGGGACAGGGCGACGAGCAGTACTTC. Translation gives CASSLGQGDEQYF.

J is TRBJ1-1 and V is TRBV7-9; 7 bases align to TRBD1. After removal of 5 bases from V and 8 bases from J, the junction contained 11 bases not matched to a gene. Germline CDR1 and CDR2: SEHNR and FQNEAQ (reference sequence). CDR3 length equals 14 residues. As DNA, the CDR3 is TGTGCCAGCAGCCATGCAACTACAGGGGAGGAAGCTTTCTTT. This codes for CASSHATTGEEAFF.

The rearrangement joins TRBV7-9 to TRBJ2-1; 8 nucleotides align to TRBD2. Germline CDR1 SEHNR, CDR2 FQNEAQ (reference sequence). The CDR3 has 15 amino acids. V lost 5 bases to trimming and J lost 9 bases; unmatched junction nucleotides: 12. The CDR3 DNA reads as TGTGCCAGCAGCCCCCCGGGACTAGGGGGGAGTGAGCAGTTCTTC. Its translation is CASSPPGLGGSEQFF.

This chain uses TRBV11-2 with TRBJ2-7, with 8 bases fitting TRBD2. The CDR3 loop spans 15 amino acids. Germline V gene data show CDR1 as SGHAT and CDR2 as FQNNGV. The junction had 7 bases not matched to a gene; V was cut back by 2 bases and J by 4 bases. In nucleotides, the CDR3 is TGTGCCAGCAGCTTATTCGGGGGGGAAGAGTACGAGCAGTACTTC. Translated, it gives CASSLFGGEEYEQYF.

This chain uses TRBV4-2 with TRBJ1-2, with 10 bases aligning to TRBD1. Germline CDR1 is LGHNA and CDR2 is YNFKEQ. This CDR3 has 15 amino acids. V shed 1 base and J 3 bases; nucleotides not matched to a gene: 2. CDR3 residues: CASSQGDRGYYGYTF. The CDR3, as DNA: TGTGCCAGCAGCCAAGGGGACAGGGGCTACTATGGCTACACCTTC.

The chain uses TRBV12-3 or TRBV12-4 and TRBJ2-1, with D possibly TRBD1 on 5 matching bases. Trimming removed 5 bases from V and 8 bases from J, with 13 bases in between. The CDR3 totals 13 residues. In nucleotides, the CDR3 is TGTGCCAGCAGTCCGCAGGGTAACCATGAGCAGTTCTTC. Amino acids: CASSPQGNHEQFF.

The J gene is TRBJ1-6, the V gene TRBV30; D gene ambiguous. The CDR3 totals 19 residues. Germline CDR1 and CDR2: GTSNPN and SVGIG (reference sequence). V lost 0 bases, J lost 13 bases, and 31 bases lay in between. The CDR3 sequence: CAWSVLNSVSVKGLRPLHF. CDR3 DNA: TGTGCCTGGAGTGTACTAAACTCCGTGTCAGTGAAAGGATTGCGGCCCCTCCACTTT.